The 8 T cell receptor beta chains below all came from one sample that was sequenced in a study of T cell changes during pregnancy in multiple sclerosis. The data were produced by immunoSEQ multiplex PCR, yet TCRdb's version contains in-frame clones alone and is incomplete. The data show 85,000 to 130,000 clones, about 90% seen once. Material: peripheral blood, obtained before pregnancy. The source of these receptors is a female donor with multiple sclerosis, enrolled in a pregnancy study.

This sequence joins TRBV14 and TRBJ2-7, with TRBD1 identical over 9 bases. With V trimmed by 0 bases and J by 1 base, 7 bases remained unmatched. The CDR3 consists of 17 residues. Germline V lookup: CDR1 SGHDN, CDR2 FVKESK. For the CDR3, the DNA is TGTGCCAGCAGCCAAGATAGGGACAGGGAGTGGTCCTACGAGCAGTACTTC. Its translation is CASSQDRDREWSYEQYF.

The chain carries TRBV27 and TRBJ2-7, with TRBD2 matching 11 bases. The V and J ends lost 3 bases and 1 base, in that order; junction bases with no gene match: 5. Germline V lookup: CDR1 MNHEY, CDR2 SMNVEV (reference sequence). The CDR3 has 16 residues. In DNA form, the CDR3 reads TGTGCCAGCAGTTTTTTCGGGACTAGCGGTTCCTACGAGCAGTACTTC. Protein product: CASSFFGTSGSYEQYF.

The rearrangement uses TRBV5-8 and TRBJ1-2; D is possibly TRBD1 (6 bases). CDR3 length: 14 amino acids. Germline CDR1 SGHTS, CDR2 YDEGEE. V was pared by 5 bases and J by 8 bases, with 19 bases between. The chain's CDR3 is CASSWGRPGNGYTF. In DNA, the CDR3 is TGTGCCAGCAGTTGGGGGCGGCCGGGTAACGGCTACACCTTC.

This rearrangement joins TRBV29-1 to TRBJ2-5; 14 positions agree with TRBD2. The J segment lost 7 bases and the V segment lost 7 bases, leaving 8 bases of the junction unmatched. The CDR3 is 14 amino acids. Germline lookup yields CDR1 SQVTM and CDR2 ANQGSEA. CDR3 protein: CSAAGTSGGRTQYF. The CDR3 bases are TGCAGCGCTGCCGGGACTAGCGGGGGTAGGACCCAGTACTTC. The full variable domain, its missing parts supplied by reference TRBV29-1 and TRBJ2-5, is SAVISQKPSRDICQRGTSLTIQCQVDSQVTMMFWYRQQPGQSLTLIATANQGSEATYESGFVIDKFPISRPNLTFSTLTVSNMSPEDSSIYLCSAAGTSGGRTQYFGPGTRLLVL.

As regards this clone: The same CDR3 arises from other DNA sequences in this sample as well. The chain employs TRBV7-3 and TRBJ2-5, with unresolved D. CDR3 size: 13 residues. The V end was cut by 2 bases, the J end by 1 base, with 5 bases between. Germline V gives CDR1 SGHTA, CDR2 FQGTGA. The CDR3 protein is CASSLSRQETQYF. CDR3 DNA: TGTGCCAGCAGCTTATCCCGCCAAGAGACCCAGTACTTC.

The genes are TRBV19 and TRBJ1-1; no clear D. Germline-derived CDR1 and CDR2 are LNHDA and SQIVND (reference sequence). There are 12 residues in the CDR3. The V and J ends lost 4 bases and 7 bases respectively, with 10 bases between them. This CDR3 is CASSTDSVEAFF. The DNA for the CDR3 is TGTGCCAGTAGTACGGACTCAGTTGAAGCTTTCTTT.

The chain couples TRBV5-4 to TRBJ2-3; maybe TRBD1 (7 bases). CDR3 size: 15 residues. Germline values: CDR1 SGHNT, CDR2 YYREEE (reference sequence). The V and J ends lost 4 bases and 3 bases respectively, with 15 bases between them. The CDR3 loop is CASSLGQGGTDTQYF. The CDR3 DNA sequence: TGTGCCAGCAGCCTGGGGCAGGGGGGTACAGATACGCAGTATTTT.

The genes are TRBV12-5 and TRBJ2-5; D is perhaps TRBD2 (6 bases). The CDR3 is 18 amino acids. Trimming pared 0 bases from V and 2 bases from J, leaving 19 bases between. Germline V gene lookup returns CDR1 LGHNT and CDR2 FRNRAP. The CDR3 protein is CASGLVHVGGLEQETQYF. CDR3 nucleotides: TGTGCTAGTGGTTTGGTACATGTAGGAGGGCTAGAACAAGAGACCCAGTACTTC.